This T cell receptor (beta chain) was captured in a study of T cells in Graves' hyperthyroidism and ophthalmopathy. It was RNA transcripts that yielded the amplified TCR beta CDR3 regions. The HTBI set primed first-round TCR CDR3 RT-PCR. TCRdb reprocessed the multiplex PCR reads via MiXCR and lists one record per CDR3 protein. Among 300,000 to 400,000 distinct CDR3 sequences listed, approximately 14% were seen once. V lost 7 bases and J lost 4; bases outside the gene matches: 3. CDR3 length: 15 residues. This clonotype was seen repeatedly, ten times or more. This chain uses TRBV12-3 or TRBV12-4 with TRBJ2-2; TRBD2 matches at 13 bases. This TCR was sampled from a woman aged 55 to 70 with Graves' hyperthyroidism. Material: blood. CDR3 coding DNA: TGTGCCAGCACTAGGACTAGCGGGAGCACCGGGGAGCTGTTTTTT. This encodes CASTRTSGSTGELFF.